This T cell receptor beta chain was documented in a study of T cell changes during pregnancy in multiple sclerosis. The CDR3 totals 14 residues. J lost 4 bases, V lost 5 bases, and 2 bases had no gene match. Germline CDR1 reads SGHVS; CDR2 reads FQNEAQ. The table came from immunoSEQ multiplex PCR; TCRdb's copy has only in-frame clones and leaves some out. The sample carries some 80,000 clones, around 94% recorded once. The clonotype originates from a female donor with multiple sclerosis, enrolled in a pregnancy study. The source material was CD4+ T cells from peripheral blood mononuclear cells, sampled after pregnancy. The rearrangement uses TRBV7-8 and TRBJ2-7; 13 bases fit TRBD2. CDR3 bases: TGTGCCAGCAGCCGGACTAGCGGGAGTTACGAGCAGTACTTC. This translates into CASSRTSGSYEQYF.